The 25 T cell receptor beta chains below come from one sample, sequenced in a study of T cells in Graves' hyperthyroidism and ophthalmopathy. RNA transcripts were the template for amplifying TCR beta CDR3 regions. HTBI primers were the set used in a first-round RT-PCR of the TCR CDR3. TCRdb reprocessed the multiplex PCR reads with MiXCR, giving one entry per CDR3 protein. In the table there are roughly 530,000 distinct CDR3 sequences, 17% of which are singletons. The sequencing sample was made of blood. The receptor set was obtained from a woman aged 18-29 years with Graves' ophthalmopathy.

This clonotype was recorded at least ten times. Written as DNA, the CDR3 is TGTGCCAGCAGCTTAAGAGGGGGCGACACCGGGGAGCTGTTTTTT. Translating gives CASSLRGGDTGELFF. The V and J genes are TRBV11-2 and TRBJ2-2; TRBD1 matches 7 bases. The V and J ends lost 2 bases and 3 bases, in that order; junction bases with no gene match: 3. Germline values: CDR1 SGHAT, CDR2 FQNNGV. The CDR3 is 15 amino acids. Combining the CDR3 with reference TRBV11-2 and TRBJ2-2 gives the whole variable domain EAGVAQSPRYKIIEKRQSVAFWCNPISGHATLYWYQQILGQGPKLLIQFQNNGVVDDSQLPKDRFSAERLKGVDSTLKIQPAKLEDSAVYLCASSLRGGDTGELFFGEGSRLTVL.

This clonotype occurred many times. The chain has TRBV6-5 and TRBJ1-4; TRBD1 is a possible D gene (5 bases). The CDR3 spans 14 residues. V lost 2 bases and J lost 4, with 8 bases in between. In germline, CDR1 is MNHEY, CDR2 SVGAGI. CDR3 loop: CASSYGGVNEKLFF. The CDR3 bases are TGTGCCAGCAGTTACGGAGGGGTTAATGAAAAACTGTTTTTT.

A few counts support this clonotype. The V and J genes are TRBV12-3 or TRBV12-4 and TRBJ1-5; the D is unclear. The germline V and J ends were trimmed by 5 bases and 8 bases, with 13 bases remaining between them. CDR3 length: 13 amino acids. This CDR3 reads CASSQTLLEPQHF. For the CDR3, the DNA is TGTGCCAGCAGTCAGACCTTACTGGAGCCCCAGCATTTT.

The V and J genes are TRBV12-5 and TRBJ1-1, with unresolved D. The germline CDR1 and CDR2 sequences are LGHNT and FRNRAP. V was pared by 7 bases and J by 0 bases, with 15 bases between. The CDR3 spans 15 residues. CDR3 bases: TGTGCTAGTGATTTAACCGACGGGTTGAACACTGAAGCTTTCTTT. It translates to CASDLTDGLNTEAFF.

This clonotype has just a few counts. CDR3 DNA: TGTGCCAGCAGCGTAGCTCTAGCGGCCACAGATACGCAGTATTTT. This codes for CASSVALAATDTQYF. The genes are TRBV9 and TRBJ2-3; 7 bases are a match to TRBD2. This CDR3 is built from 15 residues. V lost 0 bases and J lost 2; bases outside the gene matches: 3. CDR1 and CDR2 (germline): SGDLS, YYNGEE.

This clonotype appeared a few times. The V call is TRBV29-1, the J call TRBJ1-1, with 8 bases aligning to TRBD1. V lost 6 bases and J lost 8; bases outside the gene matches: 2. There are 10 residues in the CDR3. Germline CDR1 reads SQVTM; CDR2 reads ANQGSEA. The CDR3 coding sequence is TGCAGCGTCGGGGACAGGGAAGCTTTCTTT. Translated, it gives CSVGDREAFF.

DNA for the CDR3: TGTGCCTGGAGTTCATACTCGTCCTACACAGATACGCAGTATTTT. This codes for CAWSSYSSYTDTQYF. This chain connects TRBV30 to TRBJ2-3; D uncertain. CDR1 is GTSNPN, CDR2 SVGIG, per germline (reference sequence). The CDR3 contains 15 residues. Trimming left V 2 bases short and J 2 bases short, with 14 bases between.

This clonotype appeared many times. This sequence joins TRBV18 and TRBJ1-5; 10 bases agree with TRBD1. The germline V gene has CDR1 KGHSH and CDR2 LQKENI. CDR3 size: 16 residues. Losses at the gene ends were 3 bases for V and 9 bases for J; bases not matched to a gene: 11. The CDR3 DNA follows: TGTGCCAGCTCACCGGGGGACAGGGGCCCTGTTTTGCCCCAGCATTTT. This gives the protein CASSPGDRGPVLPQHF.

This clonotype occurred many times. V usage is TRBV2 and J usage is TRBJ1-5; TRBD1 is a possible D gene (5 bases). CDR1 is SNHLY, CDR2 FYNNEI, per germline. This CDR3 region has 15 residues. The germline V and J ends were trimmed by 4 bases and 0 bases, with 10 bases remaining between them. The CDR3 reads CASSASDSSNQPQHF. The CDR3 region has the DNA TGTGCCAGCAGTGCATCCGACAGTAGCAATCAGCCCCAGCATTTT.

This chain links TRBV5-6 with TRBJ2-1; D is possibly TRBD2 (5 bases). CDR3 length: 12 residues. V was clipped by 4 bases and J by 7 bases, with 9 bases between them. CDR1 and CDR2 from the germline V gene are SGHDT and YYEEEE. CDR3 protein: CASSPGWNEQFF. The CDR3 DNA is TGTGCCAGCAGCCCGGGGTGGAATGAGCAGTTCTTC.

This clonotype was detected a few times. V gene TRBV7-2 combines with J gene TRBJ1-2; 7 bases line up with TRBD1. Germline V gene sequence: CDR1 SGHTA, CDR2 FQGNSA. CDR3 length: 17 amino acids. Trimming at V came to 0 bases and at J to 5 bases, leaving 12 bases not matched to a gene. CDR3 nucleotides: TGTGCCAGCAGCTTAGCAGGGGGCGAACAAGCCCTGTATGGCTACACCTTC. Translation: CASSLAGGEQALYGYTF.

This clonotype has at least ten counts. The V gene is TRBV28, the J gene TRBJ2-3; D is unclear. The ends were cut back, 1 base at V and 7 bases at J, with 9 bases in the middle. This CDR3 spans 13 amino acids. Germline lookup yields CDR1 MDHEN and CDR2 SYDVKM. The DNA of the CDR3 is TGTGCCAGCAGTTTATTACCCCGTAATACGCAGTATTTT. Protein product: CASSLLPRNTQYF.

This clonotype showed up just a few times. This sequence joins TRBV28 and TRBJ2-1; D tentatively fits TRBD1 or TRBD2 (6 bases each). Deletions cut 7 bases from V and 3 bases from J, with 16 bases between. Per the germline V gene, CDR1 is MDHEN and CDR2 is SYDVKM. This CDR3 has 15 residues. Here the CDR3 DNA reads TGTGCCAGCACACGCTGGGGGGCACGCTACAATGAGCAGTTCTTC. It yields the protein CASTRWGARYNEQFF.

This clonotype was counted many times. The rearrangement links TRBV20-1 to TRBJ1-2, with 7 bases identical to TRBD1. Germline V lookup: CDR1 DFQATT, CDR2 SNEGSKA (reference sequence). The CDR3 contains 13 residues. Losses at the gene ends were 5 bases for V and 2 bases for J; bases not matched to a gene: 5. The DNA of the CDR3 is TGCAGTGCTGAGACAGGGAGGAACTATGGCTACACCTTC. It codes for CSAETGRNYGYTF.

This clonotype was counted a few times. V gene TRBV28 combines with J gene TRBJ1-1; a weak D match, TRBD1 (5 bases). The V gene's germline CDR1 is MDHEN and CDR2 SYDVKM. Trimming shortened V by 2 bases and J by 1 base, and 17 bases separated the two germline ends. The CDR3 is 17 residues long. The CDR3 reads CASSLRLGSQGNTEAFF. In DNA form, the CDR3 reads TGTGCCAGCAGTTTAAGGCTTGGGAGCCAGGGGAACACTGAAGCTTTCTTT.

Only a few counts were recorded for this clonotype. This sequence joins TRBV19 and TRBJ2-7; weak D call: TRBD2 (6 bases). The CDR3 extends over 14 amino acids. Germline CDR1 LNHDA, CDR2 SQIVND (reference sequence). V was clipped by 7 bases and J by 0 bases, with 13 bases between them. As DNA, the CDR3 is TGTGCCAGTAATGGAGGGTCGATCTCCTACGAGCAGTACTTC. Translated, it gives CASNGGSISYEQYF.

The chain recombines TRBV5-1 with TRBJ1-2; unclear D gene. From germline, CDR1 is SGHRS and CDR2 YFSETQ. Trimming stripped 4 bases from V and 2 bases from J, with 12 bases between. The CDR3 consists of 14 residues. This CDR3 reads CASSQVGDNYGYTF. DNA for the CDR3: TGCGCCAGCAGCCAAGTCGGCGACAACTATGGCTACACCTTC.

This clonotype was counted only a few times. This chain uses TRBV18 with TRBJ1-3; TRBD1 is a possible D gene (6 bases). The CDR3 runs 17 residues. With 3 bases removed from V and 4 bases from J, the gap between germline ends came to 19 bases. From germline, CDR1 is KGHSH and CDR2 LQKENI. The CDR3 here is CASSPLLGQLEGNTIYF. In nucleotides, the CDR3 is TGTGCCAGCTCACCTCTTCTAGGACAGCTTGAAGGAAACACCATATATTTT.

The rearrangement uses TRBV14 and TRBJ1-1; D call uncertain. This CDR3 spans 16 amino acids. The V end was cut by 0 bases, the J end by 1 base, with 12 bases between. The germline V gene encodes CDR1 SGHDN and CDR2 FVKESK. In DNA, the CDR3 is TGTGCCAGCAGCCAAGATGGACCTGATAGGAACACTGAAGCTTTCTTT. Protein: CASSQDGPDRNTEAFF.

This clonotype was observed at least ten times. The genes are TRBV30 and TRBJ2-7, with 9 bases matching TRBD2. The CDR3 is 14 amino acids. Trimming cost V 0 bases and J 4 bases; bases outside gene matches: 4. Per germline, CDR1 GTSNPN and CDR2 SVGIG (reference sequence). This CDR3 reads CAWSVRRGGYEQYF. The CDR3 nucleotides read TGTGCCTGGAGTGTTCGGCGGGGGGGGTACGAGCAGTACTTC.

This clonotype showed up just a few times. The chain links TRBV28 to TRBJ2-1; D gene ambiguous. The CDR3 sequence is 12 residues long. Trimming pared 6 bases from V and 4 bases from J, leaving 7 bases between. Germline V gene data show CDR1 as MDHEN and CDR2 as SYDVKM. This chain's CDR3 is CASRITYNEQFF. CDR3 DNA sequence: TGTGCCAGCAGAATAACGTACAATGAGCAGTTCTTC.

The V call is TRBV18, the J call TRBJ1-2; D gene unclear. This CDR3 contains 15 residues. The ends were cut back, 2 bases at V and 8 bases at J, with 18 bases in the middle. The germline CDR1 and CDR2 sequences are KGHSH and LQKENI. Here the CDR3 reads CASSPGSLALRGYTF. In DNA, the CDR3 is TGTGCCAGCTCACCAGGAAGCCTGGCGCTGCGGGGCTACACCTTC.

This chain links TRBV4-1 with TRBJ2-7; tentatively, D is TRBD2 (5 bases). Trimming removed 1 base at V and 2 bases at J, with 9 bases between. The CDR3 length is 14 residues. Germline V lookup: CDR1 MGHRA, CDR2 YSYEKL. The CDR3, as DNA: TGCGCCAGCAGCCAAGGAAGGACTGCCTACGAGCAGTACTTC. Translation gives CASSQGRTAYEQYF.

This clonotype was recorded many times. Germline and junction disagree at one end, which may indicate a read error. The CDR3: CASSLDIQETQYF. The DNA for the CDR3 is TGTGCTAGCAGCTTAGATATCCAAGAGACCCAGTACTTC. The chain couples TRBV7-7 to TRBJ2-5, with D unclear. Germline V gives CDR1 SSHAT, CDR2 FNYEAQ (reference sequence). The CDR3 loop spans 13 amino acids.

Details on this clonotype: The germline gene is not matched at one end of the junction; a read error may be the cause. V gene TRBV20-1 combines with J gene TRBJ2-1, with TRBD2 matching over 8 bases. The CDR3 has 16 residues. Germline V gene sequence: CDR1 DFQATT, CDR2 SNEGSKA (reference sequence). In DNA form, the CDR3 reads TGCAGTGCTTACTTACGACTAGCGAATTCCTACAATGAGCGGTTCTTC. Residues: CSAYLRLANSYNERFF.